The rows below give T cell receptor beta chains drawn from one sample of a study of T cell responses to AZD1222 COVID-19 vaccine. The repertoire was sequenced with immunoSEQ multiplex PCR; TCRdb's copy has only in-frame clones and lacks some. This sample has about 140,000 clones, with around 92% found just once. Sequences were derived from peripheral blood, sampled 28 days after the second AZD1222 dose. These receptors all stem from an adult who received the AZD1222 COVID-19 vaccine. Both conserved end residues are part of each CDR3. The D gene is left open where the match is weak. A clone size is listed for some rows: how often the clone was seen (once, few, many), or a class if it is expanded.

v_gene	abundance	j_gene	d_gene	CDR3aa	CDR3nt
TRBV27	once	TRBJ1-1	TRBD1	CASTARGTVDTEAFF	TGTGCCAGCACCGCCCGAGGGACAGTGGACACTGAAGCTTTCTTT
TRBV24-1	-	TRBJ2-3	-	CATSDQKLSSTDTQYF	TGTGCCACCAGTGACCAAAAGTTGTCTAGCACAGATACGCAGTATTTT
TRBV18	-	TRBJ1-1	TRBD1	CASSSDRGGNTEAFF	TGTGCCAGCTCATCGGACAGGGGAGGGAACACTGAAGCTTTCTTT
TRBV6-2/TRBV6-3	-	TRBJ2-7	TRBD2	CASSYQGGRAGEQYF	TGTGCCAGCAGTTACCAGGGCGGGAGGGCCGGCGAGCAGTACTTC
TRBV28	-	TRBJ2-2	TRBD2	CASSPWTSGANTGELFF	TGTGCCAGCAGTCCCTGGACTAGCGGAGCGAACACCGGGGAGCTGTTTTTT
TRBV6-2/TRBV6-3	-	TRBJ1-5	TRBD1	CASSFSSGTGRLSNQPQHF	TGTGCCAGCAGTTTCTCTTCCGGGACAGGGCGGTTGAGCAATCAGCCCCAGCATTTT
TRBV28	-	TRBJ2-7	-	CASSLGGYEQYF	TGTGCCAGCAGTTTGGGGGGCTACGAGCAGTACTTC
TRBV5-6	-	TRBJ1-2	TRBD1	CASEGQGNYGYTF	TGTGCCAGCGAAGGACAGGGAAACTATGGCTACACCTTC
TRBV7-9	-	TRBJ2-7	TRBD1	CASSSLGTANYEQYF	TGTGCCAGCAGCTCCCTCGGGACAGCTAACTACGAGCAGTACTTC
TRBV29-1	-	TRBJ2-3	-	CSVDRPGLAGTDTQYF	TGCAGCGTTGACAGGCCGGGCCTCGCGGGCACAGATACGCAGTATTTT
TRBV14	-	TRBJ2-3	TRBD1	CASSPGGGTQYF	TGTGCCAGCAGCCCAGGGGGCGGTACGCAGTATTTT
TRBV19	once	TRBJ1-5	TRBD1	CASSRDRVRKQPQHF	TGTGCCAGTAGTAGAGACAGGGTCAGGAAGCAGCCCCAGCATTTT
TRBV4-1	-	TRBJ2-2	TRBD2	CASSQGGLAGGPTGELFF	TGCGCCAGCAGCCAAGGGGGACTAGCGGGAGGGCCAACCGGGGAGCTGTTTTTT
TRBV5-1	-	TRBJ2-7	-	CASSSFGGVSSYEQYF	TGCGCCAGCAGCAGCTTTGGCGGGGTTAGCTCCTACGAGCAGTACTTC
TRBV19	-	TRBJ1-2	-	CASSTTVDYGYTF	TGTGCCAGTAGTACGACAGTAGACTATGGCTACACCTTC
TRBV25-1	-	TRBJ2-5	TRBD1	CASSEGQSYQETQYF	TGTGCCAGCAGTGAGGGACAGAGCTACCAAGAGACCCAGTACTTC
TRBV2	-	TRBJ1-6	-	CASRVSSGPLHF	TGTGCCAGCAGGGTTTCCAGTGGACCCCTCCACTTT
TRBV19	-	TRBJ1-5	TRBD1	CASSIDMTGAQPQHF	TGTGCCAGTAGTATAGATATGACAGGGGCACAGCCCCAGCATTTT
TRBV19	-	TRBJ1-5	-	CASSIRSYQPQHF	TGTGCCAGTAGTATTCGCAGCTATCAGCCCCAGCATTTT
TRBV19	-	TRBJ2-6	TRBD2	CASSMGLAGAGANVLTF	TGTGCCAGTAGTATGGGACTAGCGGGAGCTGGGGCCAACGTCCTGACTTTC
TRBV24-1	-	TRBJ2-7	-	CATSDGGSSYEQYF	TGTGCCACCAGTGACGGTGGGAGTTCCTACGAGCAGTACTTC
TRBV5-1	-	TRBJ1-2	-	CASSLTPDSPLAGYTF	TGCGCCAGCAGCTTGACCCCGGACAGCCCCCTAGCCGGCTACACCTTC
TRBV19	-	TRBJ2-3	-	CASSIGNGRQLRGAQYF	TGTGCCAGTAGTATTGGGAACGGGCGCCAGCTAAGAGGGGCGCAGTATTTT
TRBV27	once	TRBJ2-3	TRBD2	CASSLYGRGRTDTQYF	TGTGCCAGCAGTTTATACGGGAGGGGAAGAACAGATACGCAGTATTTT
TRBV13	-	TRBJ1-2	TRBD1	CASSLGTGGMYGYTF	TGTGCCAGCAGCCTTGGGACAGGGGGAATGTATGGCTACACCTTC
TRBV19	-	TRBJ2-1	TRBD2	CASSITSGNVEQFF	TGTGCCAGTAGTATAACTAGCGGGAACGTTGAGCAGTTCTTC
TRBV6-2/TRBV6-3	few	TRBJ2-5	TRBD2	CASSQARTRRETQYF	TGTGCCAGCAGCCAAGCCCGGACTAGGAGAGAGACCCAGTACTTC
TRBV11-3	-	TRBJ2-1	-	CASSFGDEQFF	TGTGCCAGCAGCTTCGGGGATGAGCAGTTCTTC
TRBV5-1	-	TRBJ2-1	TRBD2	CASSLAGGPIEQFF	TGCGCCAGCAGCTTAGCGGGAGGGCCGATTGAGCAGTTCTTC
TRBV19	-	TRBJ1-5	-	CASSIEYPPQHF	TGTGCCAGTAGTATTGAATATCCGCCCCAGCATTTT
TRBV2	-	TRBJ1-1	-	CASSEGTRRGTEAFF	TGTGCCAGCAGTGAAGGGACACGTCGGGGCACTGAAGCTTTCTTT
TRBV5-4	-	TRBJ2-1	-	CASSGITEVQFF	TGTGCCAGCAGCGGAATAACAGAGGTGCAGTTCTTC
TRBV9	once	TRBJ2-1	-	CASSVVAGYNEQFF	TGTGCCAGCAGCGTAGTGGCAGGTTACAATGAGCAGTTCTTC
TRBV19	-	TRBJ2-1	TRBD2	CASSPYTASGRSNEQFF	TGTGCCAGTAGTCCCTACACCGCTAGCGGGAGGTCCAATGAGCAGTTCTTC
TRBV7-2	-	TRBJ2-2	TRBD1	CAIGTGGTGELFF	TGTGCCATTGGGACAGGGGGCACCGGGGAGCTGTTTTTT
TRBV29-1	-	TRBJ2-1	TRBD2	CSVADPGLVFF	TGCAGCGTTGCTGACCCGGGACTAGTATTCTTC
TRBV6-5	-	TRBJ1-1	TRBD1	CASSSAPGQHLLEAFF	TGTGCCAGCAGTTCGGCCCCGGGACAGCACTTGTTAGAAGCTTTCTTT
TRBV12-3/TRBV12-4	-	TRBJ1-2	-	CASGRGSDGYTF	TGTGCCAGCGGGCGGGGCTCAGATGGCTACACCTTC
TRBV5-1	-	TRBJ1-3	-	CASSLGPVGGRRSPGNTIYF	TGCGCCAGCAGCTTGGGGCCTGTGGGGGGCCGCCGCAGTCCTGGAAACACCATATATTTT
TRBV28	-	TRBJ2-2	-	CASSTGPGELFF	TGTGCCAGCAGTACCGGGCCGGGGGAGCTGTTTTTT
TRBV15	-	TRBJ2-1	-	CATGRGNNEQFF	TGTGCCACCGGAAGGGGGAACAATGAGCAGTTCTTC
TRBV3-1/TRBV3-2	-	TRBJ1-2	TRBD1	CASSQDDRAYGYTF	TGTGCCAGCAGCCAAGATGACAGGGCCTATGGCTACACCTTC
TRBV9	-	TRBJ1-6	TRBD1	CASSVAVTAGGDSPLHF	TGTGCCAGCAGCGTAGCTGTAACGGCAGGGGGGGATTCACCCCTCCACTTT
TRBV28	-	TRBJ1-6	-	CASSFERSSYNSPLHF	TGTGCCAGCAGTTTCGAACGGAGCTCCTATAATTCACCCCTCCACTTT
TRBV28	-	TRBJ1-4	-	CASSSQALNEKLFF	TGTGCCAGCAGTTCACAGGCTTTGAATGAAAAACTGTTTTTT